This T cell receptor (beta chain) was captured in a study of blood T cell repertoires in COVID-19. Libraries were prepared by immunoSEQ multiplex PCR; TCRdb keeps only in-frame clonotypes and omits some of them. In the table there are about 120,000 clones, approximately 87% of which are singletons. The CDR3 is 16 residues long. CDR1 and CDR2 (germline): LGHDT, YNNKEL (reference sequence). V was pared by 4 bases and J by 3 bases, with 9 bases of the junction left unmatched. Source material: peripheral blood. This chain links TRBV3-1 (or the pseudogene TRBV3-2) with TRBJ2-5, with 9 nucleotides matching TRBD2. The sequence derives from a man between 25 and 39 years old with acute or convalescent COVID-19. The CDR3 loop reads CASSRLSGSGEETQYF. The DNA for the CDR3 is TGTGCCAGCAGCCGTCTTAGCGGGAGTGGGGAAGAGACCCAGTACTTC.